This T cell receptor (beta chain) comes out of a study of T-cell reconstitution after alpha-beta-depleted transplantation in children (dated by TCRdb to 2015 to 2016). Regarding the study in general: The study quantitatively tracked T-cell immune reconstitution after TCRalphabeta/CD19-depleted allogeneic hematopoietic cell transplantation in children using TCR repertoire profiling.

Comment on this clonotype: It has no known antigen specificity. Base qualities are missing; no much larger clone stands one base away.

There are 16 amino acids in the CDR3, from cysteine to phenylalanine inclusive. This entry keeps only the CDR3 DNA: 48 bases, framed from base 1. Via the germline V gene, CDR1 is MDHEN and CDR2 SYDVKM. The V end gives up 6 bases and the J end 3 bases, leaving 11 bases in the junction not matched to a gene. The library relied on PCR. The sample was run on an Illumina HiSeq 2500. To normalize quantification of the TCRbeta repertoire, the TCR libraries were built with molecular barcoding that relied on unique molecular identifiers. The public sequencing data were trimmed at Q25 with fastp and processed into clonotypes with MiXCR by TCRdb, which kept only in-frame beta chains. Rows with a matching CDR3 protein are joined into one entry that keeps the most common DNA and genes. Across this sample there are 200,000 to 300,000 distinct CDR3 sequences, with around 12% seen only once. Jointly, the top ten make up around 2.5% of the sample.

The rearrangement combines TRBV28 with TRBJ2-3; 8 junctional bases match TRBD2. The sample was PBMCs from the stem cell graft donor, taken from the stem cell graft. The TCR comes from a human donor who donated a stem cell graft to a child with acute lymphoblastic leukemia. CDR3 protein: CASSKKGLGATDTQYF. The nucleotide sequence reads as follows: TGTGCCAGCAGCAAAAAGGGACTAGGAGCTACAGATACGCAGTATTTT. Extended through the reference TRBV28 and TRBJ2-3 proteins, this CDR3 yields the full variable domain: DVKVTQSSRYLVKRTGEKVFLECVQDMDHENMFWYRQDPGLGLRLIYFSYDVKMKEKGDIPEGYSVSREKKERFSLILESASTNQTSMYLCASSKKGLGATDTQYFGPGTRLTVL.